This is a list of T cell receptor beta chains from one sample in a study of T cell responses to AZD1222 COVID-19 vaccine. The data were produced by immunoSEQ multiplex PCR, yet TCRdb's version contains in-frame clones alone and is incomplete. The sample records about 130,000 clones, around nine tenths being singletons. The source material was peripheral blood, sampled on day 0 of AZD1222 vaccination. Every receptor here comes from an adult in good health. Both conserved end residues are part of each CDR3. The order of the fields is J gene, clone size, V gene, D gene, CDR3 protein, CDR3 DNA. D genes are given only for firm matches. Size is stated for part of the rows, as once, few or many counts, or as a class when the clone is expanded.

TRBJ2-7 | once | TRBV11-1 | . | CASSQDSSYEQYF | TGTGCCAGCAGCCAGGACAGCTCCTACGAGCAGTACTTC
TRBJ2-1 | . | TRBV28 | . | CASSLAGSNEQFF | TGTGCCAGCAGTTTGGCAGGGAGCAATGAGCAGTTCTTC
TRBJ2-7 | . | TRBV5-5 | TRBD1 | CASRLGGTGAYEQYF | TGTGCCAGCCGTTTGGGGGGGACAGGGGCGTACGAGCAGTACTTC
TRBJ1-2 | . | TRBV12-3/TRBV12-4 | TRBD1 | CASSLGQGNGYTF | TGTGCCAGCAGCCTAGGACAGGGGAATGGCTACACCTTC
TRBJ1-6 | once | TRBV19 | TRBD1 | CASSTTGLSYNSPLHF | TGTGCCAGTAGTACGACAGGGCTCTCCTATAATTCACCCCTCCACTTT
TRBJ1-2 | . | TRBV4-2 | . | CASSQAGDGYTF | TGTGCCAGCAGCCAGGCAGGGGATGGCTACACCTTC
TRBJ1-4 | . | TRBV7-2 | . | CASTAGGVMGEKLFF | TGTGCCAGCACCGCCGGGGGGGTGATGGGGGAAAAACTGTTTTTT
TRBJ2-5 | . | TRBV5-1 | . | CASSAGLGTETQYF | TGCGCCAGCAGCGCGGGGTTGGGGACAGAGACCCAGTACTTC
TRBJ1-1 | once | TRBV12-3/TRBV12-4 | . | CASSSGMMVAFF | TGTGCCAGCAGTTCCGGGATGATGGTCGCTTTCTTT
TRBJ2-2 | . | TRBV29-1 | . | CSVGHQTGELFF | TGCAGCGTTGGCCACCAGACCGGGGAGCTGTTTTTT
TRBJ1-5 | . | TRBV24-1 | TRBD1 | CATRSGGNQPQHF | TGTGCCACCAGGTCAGGGGGGAATCAGCCCCAGCATTTT
TRBJ2-5 | once | TRBV5-1 | . | CASSYNTGVETQYF | TGCGCCAGCAGCTACAATACAGGAGTAGAGACCCAGTACTTC
TRBJ1-3 | . | TRBV28 | . | CASSPRVASSGNTIYF | TGTGCCAGCAGCCCACGAGTGGCGAGCTCTGGAAACACCATATATTTT
TRBJ2-7 | . | TRBV28 | TRBD1 | CASSSPDRGLGEQYF | TGTGCCAGCAGTTCCCCGGACAGGGGGCTGGGAGAGCAGTACTTC
TRBJ2-7 | . | TRBV5-1 | . | CASSWDPDAHSVNEQYF | TGCGCCAGCAGCTGGGATCCCGACGCTCATTCGGTCAACGAGCAGTACTTC
TRBJ1-5 | . | TRBV6-1 | . | CASSEVPGVQPQHF | TGTGCCAGCAGTGAAGTGCCGGGGGTTCAGCCCCAGCATTTT
TRBJ2-7 | . | TRBV10-3 | TRBD1 | CAISPGTEYEQYF | TGTGCCATCAGCCCCGGGACAGAGTACGAGCAGTACTTC
TRBJ1-3 | . | TRBV7-2 | . | CASSPITPGNTIYF | TGTGCCAGCAGCCCGATTACGCCTGGGAACACCATATATTTT
TRBJ1-2 | . | TRBV9 | . | CASGPFYTF | TGTGCCAGCGGACCCTTCTACACCTTC
TRBJ1-1 | . | TRBV5-1 | . | CASSFGVRTLSTEAFF | TGCGCCAGCAGCTTCGGGGTTCGGACCTTGAGCACTGAAGCTTTCTTT
TRBJ2-5 | . | TRBV9 | . | CASSVVGETQYF | TGTGCCAGCAGCGTAGTGGGCGAGACCCAGTACTTC
TRBJ1-2 | . | TRBV4-2 | . | CASSQGRTAASIGYTF | TGTGCCAGCAGCCAAGGTAGGACAGCGGCCAGTATAGGCTACACCTTC
TRBJ1-6 | once | TRBV2 | . | CASTTVWALRSPLHF | TGTGCCAGCACTACGGTCTGGGCTTTGAGATCACCCCTCCACTTT
TRBJ2-2 | . | TRBV28 | . | CASTLFPGPGHRIAGELFF | TGTGCCAGCACCCTATTCCCGGGACCGGGGCACCGTATCGCCGGGGAGCTGTTTTTT
TRBJ1-1 | . | TRBV15 | . | CATRGVPGTEAFF | TGTGCCACTAGGGGGGTCCCGGGGACTGAAGCTTTCTTT
TRBJ2-7 | . | TRBV5-1 | . | CASSLEGGAPEQYF | TGCGCCAGCAGCTTGGAAGGGGGGGCCCCCGAGCAGTACTTC
TRBJ2-1 | . | TRBV19 | . | CASSIELSGGYNEQFF | TGTGCCAGTAGTATAGAGCTCTCCGGGGGTTACAATGAGCAGTTCTTC
TRBJ1-2 | . | TRBV27 | . | CASSQTGIYGYTF | TGTGCCAGCAGTCAAACAGGAATCTATGGCTACACCTTC
TRBJ1-1 | . | TRBV2 | . | CASNPEMRMNTEAFF | TGTGCCAGCAACCCAGAAATGAGAATGAACACTGAAGCTTTCTTT
TRBJ1-5 | . | TRBV19 | TRBD1 | CASTRQGAAQPQHF | TGTGCCAGTACCCGGCAGGGGGCTGCTCAGCCCCAGCATTTT
TRBJ2-7 | . | TRBV21-1 | . | CASSAQARPRVIYEQYF | TGTGCCAGCAGCGCGCAAGCCAGGCCCCGAGTAATCTACGAGCAGTACTTC
TRBJ1-2 | . | TRBV29-1 | . | CSVVVDYGYTF | TGCAGCGTAGTGGTAGACTATGGCTACACCTTC
TRBJ2-7 | . | TRBV9 | TRBD1 | CASSSATGGREQYF | TGTGCCAGCAGCTCAGCTACAGGGGGAAGGGAGCAGTACTTC
TRBJ1-1 | . | TRBV19 | . | CATSDKRVNTEAFF | TGTGCCACCTCGGACAAAAGGGTGAACACTGAAGCTTTCTTT
TRBJ1-6 | . | TRBV2 | TRBD1 | CASSEKTGINSPLHF | TGTGCCAGCAGTGAAAAGACAGGGATTAATTCACCCCTCCACTTT
TRBJ1-5 | . | TRBV5-6 | . | CASSAQGWPQHF | TGTGCCAGCAGCGCCCAGGGGTGGCCCCAGCATTTT
TRBJ2-1 | . | TRBV20-1 | . | CSAGQYNEQFF | TGCAGTGCAGGACAGTACAATGAGCAGTTCTTC
TRBJ2-7 | . | TRBV28 | . | CASSLGLGASYEQYF | TGTGCCAGCAGTTTAGGATTGGGAGCCAGCTACGAGCAGTACTTC
TRBJ1-5 | . | TRBV15 | . | CATSREGNSNQPQHF | TGTGCCACCAGCAGAGAGGGAAATAGCAATCAGCCCCAGCATTTT